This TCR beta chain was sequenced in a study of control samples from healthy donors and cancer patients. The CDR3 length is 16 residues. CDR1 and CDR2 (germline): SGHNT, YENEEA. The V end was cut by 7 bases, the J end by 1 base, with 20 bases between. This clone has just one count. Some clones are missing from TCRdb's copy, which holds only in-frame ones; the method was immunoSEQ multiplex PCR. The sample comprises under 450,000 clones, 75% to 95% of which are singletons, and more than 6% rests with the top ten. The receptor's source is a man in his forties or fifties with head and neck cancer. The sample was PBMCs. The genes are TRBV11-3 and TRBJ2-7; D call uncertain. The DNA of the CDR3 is TGTGCCAGCACCGACCCACCCCTTTATACTTCCTACGAGCAGTACTTC. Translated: CASTDPPLYTSYEQYF.